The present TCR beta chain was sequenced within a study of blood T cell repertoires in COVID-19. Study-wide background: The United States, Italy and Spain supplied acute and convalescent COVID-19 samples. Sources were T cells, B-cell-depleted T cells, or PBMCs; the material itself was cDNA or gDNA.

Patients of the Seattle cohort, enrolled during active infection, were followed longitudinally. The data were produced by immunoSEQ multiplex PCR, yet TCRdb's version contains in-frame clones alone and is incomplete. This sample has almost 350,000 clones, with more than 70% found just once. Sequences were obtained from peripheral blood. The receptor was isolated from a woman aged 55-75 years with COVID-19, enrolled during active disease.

In DNA, the CDR3 is TGTGCCAGCTCACCATATCTAGGCAGGGAGGAAGTTTATGGCTACACCTTC. As protein: CASSPYLGREEVYGYTF. The J gene is TRBJ1-2, the V gene TRBV18, with D tentatively TRBD1 (5 bases). This CDR3 has 17 amino acids. Germline V gene data show CDR1 as KGHSH and CDR2 as LQKENI. Trimming pared 2 bases from V and 5 bases from J, leaving 21 bases between.